This TCR beta chain was sequenced during a study of T cells in Graves' hyperthyroidism and ophthalmopathy. This clonotype was recorded a few times. Regions amplified from RNA transcripts were the TCR beta CDR3 regions. First-round RT-PCR targeting the TCR CDR3 was performed with the HTBI primer set. TCRdb itself ran the multiplex PCR reads through MiXCR, one entry per CDR3 protein. Here the sample spans about 580,000 distinct CDR3 sequences, about 15% being singletons. Each patient was aged 18 to 65 and had newly diagnosed hyperthyroidism of under 2 months' duration. Thyroid ultrasound and orbital computed tomography, with clinical symptoms and serum thyroxine and TRAb, informed diagnoses. Germline V CDR1 and CDR2: LNHNV, YYDKDF (reference sequence). This CDR3 has 16 residues. Unmatched junction bases numbered 5, after V lost 0 bases and J lost 4 bases.

Sequenced input: blood. This chain joins TRBV15 and TRBJ2-1, with 8 bases aligning to TRBD2. This receptor was obtained from a woman under 40 with Graves' hyperthyroidism that later progressed to Graves' ophthalmopathy. The CDR3 protein is CATSRDSGTSYNEQFF. CDR3 in DNA: TGTGCCACCAGCAGAGATAGCGGGACCTCATACAATGAGCAGTTCTTC.